The sample holds a few counts of the clone carrying this T cell receptor beta chain. The antigen is unknown. This sample was taken from a study of response to subunit inactivated influenza vaccine. Each CDR3 protein is one row after TCRdb ran MiXCR on the RT-PCR reads. The profile shows 600,000 to 850,000 distinct CDR3 sequences, roughly 15% of them singletons. Study-wide results and limits: Only a handful of new T cells, the authors suggested, are recruited with each seasonal influenza vaccination.

This clonotype originated in a man over 45 who received an inactivated influenza vaccine. Sequencing used PBMCs from blood, obtained approximately 15 days before vaccination.

CDR3 amino acids: CASSRNTGSNQPQHF. CDR3 nucleotide sequence: TGTGCCAGCAGCCGCAATACAGGGTCCAATCAGCCCCAGCATTTT. The chain joins TRBV4-2 to TRBJ1-5; D possibly corresponds to TRBD1 (6 bases). V was trimmed by 4 bases and J by 3 bases, leaving 13 bases between them. The CDR3 covers 15 residues. CDR1 and CDR2 (germline): LGHNA, YNFKEQ.